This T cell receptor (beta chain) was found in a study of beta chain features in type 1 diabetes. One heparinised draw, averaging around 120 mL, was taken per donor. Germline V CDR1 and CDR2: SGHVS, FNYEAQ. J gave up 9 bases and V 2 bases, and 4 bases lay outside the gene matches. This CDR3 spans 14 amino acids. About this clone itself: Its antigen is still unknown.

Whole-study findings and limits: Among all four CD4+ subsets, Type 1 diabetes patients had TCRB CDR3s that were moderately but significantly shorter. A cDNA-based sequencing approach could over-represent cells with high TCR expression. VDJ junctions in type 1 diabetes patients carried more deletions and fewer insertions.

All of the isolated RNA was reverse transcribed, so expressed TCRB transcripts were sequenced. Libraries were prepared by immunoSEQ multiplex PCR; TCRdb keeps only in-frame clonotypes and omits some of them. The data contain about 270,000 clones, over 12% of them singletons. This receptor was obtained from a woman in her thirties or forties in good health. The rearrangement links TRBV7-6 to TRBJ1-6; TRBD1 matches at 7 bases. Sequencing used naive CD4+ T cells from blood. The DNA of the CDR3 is TGTGCCAGCAGCTTATTCAGGGGGAGTTCACCCCTCCACTTT. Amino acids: CASSLFRGSSPLHF.